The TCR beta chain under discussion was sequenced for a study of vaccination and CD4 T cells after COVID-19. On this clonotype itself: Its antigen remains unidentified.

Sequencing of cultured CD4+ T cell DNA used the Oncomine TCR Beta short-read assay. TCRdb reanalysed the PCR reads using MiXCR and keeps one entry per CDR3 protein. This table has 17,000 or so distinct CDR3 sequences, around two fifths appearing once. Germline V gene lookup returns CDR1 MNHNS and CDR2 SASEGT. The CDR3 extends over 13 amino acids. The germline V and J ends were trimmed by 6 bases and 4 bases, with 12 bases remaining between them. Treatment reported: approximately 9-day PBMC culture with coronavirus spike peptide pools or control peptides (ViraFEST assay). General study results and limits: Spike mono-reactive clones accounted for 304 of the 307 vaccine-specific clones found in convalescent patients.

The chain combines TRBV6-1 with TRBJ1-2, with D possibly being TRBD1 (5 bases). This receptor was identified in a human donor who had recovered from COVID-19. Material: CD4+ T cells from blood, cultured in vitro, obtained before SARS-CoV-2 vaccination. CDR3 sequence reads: CASSRTGFYGYTF. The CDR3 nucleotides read TGTGCCAGCAGCAGAACAGGTTTCTATGGCTACACCTTC.